This T cell receptor (beta chain) was sequenced during a study of blood T cell repertoires in COVID-19. About the research overall: The United States, Italy and Spain were the sources of the acute and convalescent COVID-19 samples. T cells, B-cell-depleted T cells, or PBMCs supplied cDNA or gDNA.

The assay was immunoSEQ multiplex PCR, and TCRdb's table has in-frame clones only and misses some. In the table there are roughly 330,000 clones, 85% to 90% of which are singletons. The CDR3 runs 16 residues. V lost 0 bases, J lost 4 bases, and 2 bases stayed unmatched. CDR1 and CDR2 from the germline V gene are SGHRS and YFSETQ. Participant reports of clinical history set cohort assignment. This chain links TRBV5-1 with TRBJ1-6; 9 nucleotides match TRBD1. This sequence was found in a young woman who had recovered from COVID-19. The sequencing sample was made of PBMCs or T cells enriched from blood (not recorded which). The CDR3 DNA reads TGCGCCAGCAGCTTGGGGACAGGGGAATATAATTCACCCCTCCACTTT. This gives the protein CASSLGTGEYNSPLHF.